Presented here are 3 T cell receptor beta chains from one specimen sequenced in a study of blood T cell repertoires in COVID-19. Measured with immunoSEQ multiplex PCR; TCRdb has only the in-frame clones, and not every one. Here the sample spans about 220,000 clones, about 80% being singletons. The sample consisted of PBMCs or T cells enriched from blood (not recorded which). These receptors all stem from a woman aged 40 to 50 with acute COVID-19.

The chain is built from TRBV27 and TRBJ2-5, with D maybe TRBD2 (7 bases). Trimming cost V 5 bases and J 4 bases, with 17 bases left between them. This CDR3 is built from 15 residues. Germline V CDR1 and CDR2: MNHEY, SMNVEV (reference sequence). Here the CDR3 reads CASSPWLGGLETQYF. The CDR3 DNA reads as TGTGCCAGCAGTCCATGGCTCGGGGGGCTAGAGACCCAGTACTTC.

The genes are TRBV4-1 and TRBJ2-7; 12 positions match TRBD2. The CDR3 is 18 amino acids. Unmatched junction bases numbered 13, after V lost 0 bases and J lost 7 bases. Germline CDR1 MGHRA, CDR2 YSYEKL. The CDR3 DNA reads TGCGCCAGCAGCCAAGATTGGGCTAGCGGGAGGGCCCAGGGAGAGCAGTACTTC. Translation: CASSQDWASGRAQGEQYF.

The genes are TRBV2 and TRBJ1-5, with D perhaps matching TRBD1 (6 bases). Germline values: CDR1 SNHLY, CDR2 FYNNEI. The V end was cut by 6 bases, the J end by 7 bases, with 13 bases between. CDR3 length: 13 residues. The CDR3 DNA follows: TGTGCCAGCAGCCAAGACAGGAACCAGCCCCAGCATTTT. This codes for CASSQDRNQPQHF.